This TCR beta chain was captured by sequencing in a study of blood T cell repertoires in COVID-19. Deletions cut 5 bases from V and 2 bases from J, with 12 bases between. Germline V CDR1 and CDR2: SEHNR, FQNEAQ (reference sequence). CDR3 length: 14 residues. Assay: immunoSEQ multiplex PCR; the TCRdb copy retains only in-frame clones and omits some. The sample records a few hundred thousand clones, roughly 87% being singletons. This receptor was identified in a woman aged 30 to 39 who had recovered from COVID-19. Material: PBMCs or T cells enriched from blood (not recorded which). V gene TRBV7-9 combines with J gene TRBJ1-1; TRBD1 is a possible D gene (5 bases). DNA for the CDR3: TGTGCCAGCAGCCCCTCGGGGGGTAACACTGAAGCTTTCTTT. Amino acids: CASSPSGGNTEAFF.